The clone carrying this TCR beta chain was picked up a small number of times. The data stem from a study of blood T cell repertoires in COVID-19. The CDR3 has 15 amino acids. Trimming pared 6 bases from V and 6 bases from J, leaving 18 bases between. CDR1 is SNHLY, CDR2 FYNNEI, per germline. Here immunoSEQ multiplex PCR was the method, and the copy in TCRdb shows in-frame clones only, minus some. The sample has around 390,000 clones, around 87% seen once. Participants' own reports of clinical history determined their cohort assignment. Recovered status in Cohort 3 required two negative PCRs, clearance, or symptom resolution.

The specimen sequenced was PBMCs or T cells enriched from blood (not recorded which). This TCR was sampled from a woman aged 45-59 years who had recovered from COVID-19. The chain couples TRBV2 to TRBJ1-5; D perhaps matches TRBD1 (6 bases). The CDR3 nucleotides are TGTGCCAGCAGCGAAACAGGGTCCAGGGGTCAGCCCCAGCATTTT. It encodes CASSETGSRGQPQHF.